This T cell receptor beta chain was observed in a study of cytomegalovirus exposure and HLA in healthy donors. Study results and limitations: In an earlier analysis, in approximately 630 donors, most V segments appeared productive either ~90% or ~30% of the time.

Comments on this clone: The antigen is unknown.

Amplification used 60 Vbeta primers and 13 Jbeta primers. Profiled with immunoSEQ multiplex PCR; TCRdb holds only in-frame clones, not every one. The data hold under 200,000 clones, with 78% observed a single time. The CDR3 runs 15 residues. J lost 0 bases, V lost 10 bases, and 8 bases had no gene match. CDR1 and CDR2 (germline): ENHRY, SYGVKD. The sample taken for sequencing was PBMCs. This TCR was recovered from a woman aged 40 to 50 in good health and CMV-seropositive. The chain has TRBV10-3 and TRBJ1-3, with 8 bases lining up with TRBD1. The CDR3 here is CATIPGQDSGNTIYF. CDR3 sequence (DNA): TGTGCCACCATCCCGGGACAGGACTCTGGAAACACCATATATTTT.